These T cell receptor beta chains were read from a single sample in a study of shared clonotypes between healthy human individuals. Measured with immunoSEQ multiplex PCR; TCRdb has only the in-frame clones, and not every one. Here the sample spans about 1 million clones, around 78% being singletons. Sequencing used memory CD4+ T cells from PBMCs. All receptors derive from a man aged 18 to 29 in good health. Some clones in this sample may be carry-over from other donors' samples. Each CDR3 is given with its conserved first and last residue. Each record gives: clone size, D gene, V gene, J gene, CDR3 protein, CDR3 DNA. A D gene is named only where the DNA matches it firmly. For some rows the clone size is stated as once, few or many, or as a class when expanded; others skip it.

abundance: NA
d_gene: NA
v_gene: TRBV29-1
j_gene: TRBJ2-1
CDR3aa: CSVRSGANSEQFF
CDR3nt: TGCAGCGTCCGAAGTGGGGCCAACAGTGAGCAGTTCTTC

abundance: NA
d_gene: TRBD1
v_gene: TRBV6-1
j_gene: TRBJ1-2
CDR3aa: CASRATGTGDYGYTF
CDR3nt: TGTGCCAGCAGAGCAACCGGGACAGGGGACTATGGCTACACCTTC

abundance: NA
d_gene: TRBD1
v_gene: TRBV27
j_gene: TRBJ1-5
CDR3aa: CASSAGQGAYSNQPQHF
CDR3nt: TGTGCCAGCAGTGCGGGACAGGGGGCGTATAGCAATCAGCCCCAGCATTTT

abundance: NA
d_gene: TRBD1
v_gene: TRBV11-3
j_gene: TRBJ2-1
CDR3aa: CASSFSGGTGEQFF
CDR3nt: TGTGCCAGCAGCTTCTCAGGGGGAACAGGGGAGCAGTTCTTC

abundance: NA
d_gene: NA
v_gene: TRBV19
j_gene: TRBJ2-2
CDR3aa: CASSIGGTGELFF
CDR3nt: TGTGCCAGTAGTATAGGGGGTACCGGGGAGCTGTTTTTT

abundance: NA
d_gene: TRBD2
v_gene: TRBV28
j_gene: TRBJ2-5
CDR3aa: CASSPAGGQETQYF
CDR3nt: TGTGCCAGCAGTCCTGCGGGGGGTCAAGAGACCCAGTACTTC

abundance: few
d_gene: NA
v_gene: TRBV5-1
j_gene: TRBJ2-2
CDR3aa: CASSPGPFGNTGELFF
CDR3nt: TGCGCCAGCAGCCCCGGTCCCTTTGGGAACACCGGGGAGCTGTTTTTT

abundance: NA
d_gene: NA
v_gene: TRBV2
j_gene: TRBJ2-3
CDR3aa: CASSDVLSTDTQYF
CDR3nt: TGTGCCAGCAGTGACGTACTTAGCACAGATACGCAGTATTTT

abundance: once
d_gene: NA
v_gene: TRBV29-1
j_gene: TRBJ2-3
CDR3aa: CSVGPDTQYF
CDR3nt: TGCAGCGTTGGTCCAGATACGCAGTATTTT

abundance: NA
d_gene: NA
v_gene: TRBV9
j_gene: TRBJ1-5
CDR3aa: CASSADAFNNQPQHF
CDR3nt: TGTGCCAGCAGCGCGGACGCCTTTAACAATCAGCCCCAGCATTTT

abundance: many
d_gene: TRBD1
v_gene: TRBV4-1
j_gene: TRBJ2-7
CDR3aa: CASSQDMVGPGTGAYEQYF
CDR3nt: TGCGCCAGCAGCCAAGATATGGTTGGCCCGGGGACAGGGGCCTACGAGCAGTACTTC

abundance: NA
d_gene: NA
v_gene: TRBV28
j_gene: TRBJ2-4
CDR3aa: CASRITAGGVENIQYF
CDR3nt: TGTGCCAGCAGGATAACGGCCGGCGGGGTTGAAAACATTCAGTACTTC

abundance: NA
d_gene: NA
v_gene: TRBV20-1
j_gene: TRBJ2-5
CDR3aa: CSARSLETQYF
CDR3nt: TGCAGTGCTAGAAGTTTAGAGACCCAGTACTTC

abundance: few
d_gene: NA
v_gene: TRBV7-2
j_gene: TRBJ2-7
CDR3aa: CASSLGPGYEQYF
CDR3nt: TGTGCCAGCAGCTTGGGCCCAGGCTACGAGCAGTACTTC

abundance: NA
d_gene: NA
v_gene: TRBV6-5
j_gene: TRBJ2-1
CDR3aa: CASRHHDSAEFF
CDR3nt: TGTGCCAGCAGGCACCACGACAGTGCGGAGTTCTTC

abundance: NA
d_gene: TRBD1
v_gene: TRBV29-1
j_gene: TRBJ1-3
CDR3aa: CSVSPGQTGNTIYF
CDR3nt: TGCAGCGTGTCCCCGGGACAGACTGGAAACACCATATATTTT

abundance: NA
d_gene: NA
v_gene: TRBV7-9
j_gene: TRBJ1-4
CDR3aa: CASSFTQGPEKLFF
CDR3nt: TGTGCCAGCAGCTTTACGCAGGGCCCTGAAAAACTGTTTTTT

abundance: once
d_gene: TRBD1
v_gene: TRBV6-9
j_gene: TRBJ1-2
CDR3aa: CASSYRDRNYGYTF
CDR3nt: TGTGCCAGCAGTTACAGGGACAGGAACTATGGCTACACCTTC

abundance: NA
d_gene: NA
v_gene: TRBV28
j_gene: TRBJ2-7
CDR3aa: CASSSAVEQYF
CDR3nt: TGTGCCAGCAGTTCCGCGGTCGAGCAGTACTTC

abundance: NA
d_gene: TRBD1
v_gene: TRBV7-8
j_gene: TRBJ1-1
CDR3aa: CASSLSTGRVEAFF
CDR3nt: TGTGCCAGCAGCTTATCGACAGGGCGGGTTGAAGCTTTCTTT

abundance: NA
d_gene: TRBD1
v_gene: TRBV28
j_gene: TRBJ1-2
CDR3aa: CASFGPSGQGSSYGYTF
CDR3nt: TGTGCCAGCTTCGGGCCCTCCGGACAGGGGTCTTCCTATGGCTACACCTTC

abundance: NA
d_gene: NA
v_gene: TRBV6-6
j_gene: TRBJ2-2
CDR3aa: CASSYVALDTGELFF
CDR3nt: TGTGCCAGCAGTTACGTGGCCCTGGACACCGGGGAGCTGTTTTTT

abundance: NA
d_gene: NA
v_gene: TRBV7-3
j_gene: TRBJ2-1
CDR3aa: CASSLLGHEQFF
CDR3nt: TGTGCCAGCAGCTTACTCGGTCATGAGCAGTTCTTC

abundance: NA
d_gene: NA
v_gene: TRBV7-2
j_gene: TRBJ2-3
CDR3aa: CASSLFLGRSTDTQYF
CDR3nt: TGTGCCAGCAGCTTATTCTTGGGGCGGAGCACAGATACGCAGTATTTT

abundance: NA
d_gene: NA
v_gene: TRBV28
j_gene: TRBJ1-6
CDR3aa: CASSLRTYNSPLHF
CDR3nt: TGTGCCAGCAGTTTACGGACATATAATTCACCCCTCCACTTT

abundance: many
d_gene: NA
v_gene: TRBV7-2
j_gene: TRBJ2-5
CDR3aa: CASSEQETQYF
CDR3nt: TGTGCCAGCAGCGAACAAGAGACCCAGTACTTC

abundance: NA
d_gene: NA
v_gene: TRBV29-1
j_gene: TRBJ2-1
CDR3aa: CSVEGGEGYNEQFF
CDR3nt: TGCAGCGTTGAAGGCGGAGAGGGCTACAATGAGCAGTTCTTC

abundance: NA
d_gene: TRBD1
v_gene: TRBV28
j_gene: TRBJ1-1
CDR3aa: CASSFTTGPRQAFF
CDR3nt: TGTGCCAGCAGTTTTACGACAGGGCCCCGACAAGCTTTCTTT

abundance: once
d_gene: NA
v_gene: TRBV11-1
j_gene: TRBJ1-1
CDR3aa: CASSLDRAGSTEAFF
CDR3nt: TGTGCCAGCAGCTTAGACAGGGCCGGATCCACTGAAGCTTTCTTT

abundance: few
d_gene: NA
v_gene: TRBV4-2
j_gene: TRBJ1-1
CDR3aa: CASSHGPSNTEAFF
CDR3nt: TGTGCCAGCAGCCATGGACCGTCTAACACTGAAGCTTTCTTT

abundance: few
d_gene: TRBD2
v_gene: TRBV6-1
j_gene: TRBJ2-7
CDR3aa: CASSEPRDYRYEQYF
CDR3nt: TGTGCCAGCAGTGAACCCCGGGACTATCGCTACGAGCAGTACTTC

abundance: NA
d_gene: TRBD2
v_gene: TRBV5-4
j_gene: TRBJ2-7
CDR3aa: CASSPGTSVPYEQYF
CDR3nt: TGTGCCAGCAGCCCGGGGACTAGTGTGCCCTACGAGCAGTACTTC

abundance: NA
d_gene: NA
v_gene: TRBV30
j_gene: TRBJ1-5
CDR3aa: CAWSVLGGGYQPQHF
CDR3nt: TGTGCCTGGAGTGTACTCGGGGGTGGGTATCAGCCCCAGCATTTT

abundance: NA
d_gene: NA
v_gene: TRBV7-8
j_gene: TRBJ2-1
CDR3aa: CASSLATLGNEQFF
CDR3nt: TGTGCCAGCAGCTTAGCAACTCTGGGAAATGAGCAGTTCTTC

abundance: NA
d_gene: TRBD1
v_gene: TRBV18
j_gene: TRBJ1-5
CDR3aa: CASSPTGHQPQHF
CDR3nt: TGTGCCAGCTCACCGACAGGGCACCAGCCCCAGCATTTT

abundance: NA
d_gene: TRBD1
v_gene: TRBV28
j_gene: TRBJ1-5
CDR3aa: CASSSGGINQPQHF
CDR3nt: TGTGCCAGCAGTTCAGGGGGCATCAATCAGCCCCAGCATTTT

abundance: NA
d_gene: NA
v_gene: TRBV11-2
j_gene: TRBJ2-6
CDR3aa: CASSLIGAAGANVLTF
CDR3nt: TGTGCCAGCAGCTTAATCGGGGCGGCTGGGGCCAACGTCCTGACTTTC

abundance: NA
d_gene: NA
v_gene: TRBV7-2
j_gene: TRBJ2-3
CDR3aa: CASSSQGSTDTQYF
CDR3nt: TGTGCCAGCAGCTCCCAGGGGTCAACAGATACGCAGTATTTT

abundance: NA
d_gene: NA
v_gene: TRBV2
j_gene: TRBJ1-1
CDR3aa: CAVGRESGTEAFF
CDR3nt: TGTGCCGTTGGAAGGGAGTCGGGTACTGAAGCTTTCTTT

abundance: NA
d_gene: TRBD1
v_gene: TRBV5-6
j_gene: TRBJ2-5
CDR3aa: CASSATTGVETQYF
CDR3nt: TGTGCCAGCAGCGCAACCACAGGGGTGGAGACCCAGTACTTC